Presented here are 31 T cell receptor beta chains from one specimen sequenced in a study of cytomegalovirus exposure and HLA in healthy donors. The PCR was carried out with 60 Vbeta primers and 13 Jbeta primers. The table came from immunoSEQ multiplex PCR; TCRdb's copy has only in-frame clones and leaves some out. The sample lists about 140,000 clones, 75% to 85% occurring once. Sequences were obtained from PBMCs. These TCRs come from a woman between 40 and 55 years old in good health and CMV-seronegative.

Here the CDR3 reads CASSGDDRVYTF. For the CDR3, the DNA is TGTGCCAGCAGTGGAGACGACAGGGTCTACACCTTC. The V call is TRBV28, the J call TRBJ1-2; 7 positions match TRBD1. Germline values: CDR1 MDHEN, CDR2 SYDVKM. This CDR3 has 12 amino acids. Germline trimming cut 5 bases from V and 10 bases from J; bases unmatched to any gene: 7.

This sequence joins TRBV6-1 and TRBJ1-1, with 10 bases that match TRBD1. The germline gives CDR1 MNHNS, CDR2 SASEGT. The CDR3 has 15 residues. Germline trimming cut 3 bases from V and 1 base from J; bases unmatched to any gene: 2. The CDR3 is CASSEDRGANTEAFF. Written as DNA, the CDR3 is TGTGCCAGCAGTGAGGACAGGGGGGCGAACACTGAAGCTTTCTTT.

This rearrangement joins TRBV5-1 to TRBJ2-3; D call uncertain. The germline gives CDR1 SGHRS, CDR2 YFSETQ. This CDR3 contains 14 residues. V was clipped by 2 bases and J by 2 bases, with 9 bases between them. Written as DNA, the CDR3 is TGCGCCAGCAGCTTTTCCACTAACACAGATACGCAGTATTTT. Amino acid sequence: CASSFSTNTDTQYF.

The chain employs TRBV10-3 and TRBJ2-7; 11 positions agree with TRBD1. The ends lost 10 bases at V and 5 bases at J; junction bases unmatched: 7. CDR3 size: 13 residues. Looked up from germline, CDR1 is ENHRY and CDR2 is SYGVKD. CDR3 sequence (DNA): TGTGCCACCCAGGGGACAGGGGGGGACGAGCAGTACTTC. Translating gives CATQGTGGDEQYF.

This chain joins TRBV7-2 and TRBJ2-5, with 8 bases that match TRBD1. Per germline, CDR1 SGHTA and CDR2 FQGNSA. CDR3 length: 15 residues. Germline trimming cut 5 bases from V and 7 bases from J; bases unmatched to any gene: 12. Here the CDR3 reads CASSPTTGVVGTQYF. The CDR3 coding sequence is TGTGCCAGCAGCCCGACGACAGGGGTGGTAGGGACCCAGTACTTC.

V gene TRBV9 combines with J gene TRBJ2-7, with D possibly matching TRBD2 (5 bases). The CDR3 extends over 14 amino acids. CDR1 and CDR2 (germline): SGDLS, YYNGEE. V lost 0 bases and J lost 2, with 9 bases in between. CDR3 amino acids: CASSVGRAPYEQYF. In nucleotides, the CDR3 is TGTGCCAGCAGCGTAGGGCGGGCCCCCTACGAGCAGTACTTC.

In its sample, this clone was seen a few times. In DNA form, the CDR3 reads TGTGCCAGCAGTTTCTCGGGACAGGGCCTTAGAGAAAAACTGTTTTTT. It yields the protein CASSFSGQGLREKLFF. The chain employs TRBV6-5 and TRBJ1-4; 9 bases are shared with TRBD1. The V gene's germline CDR1 is MNHEY and CDR2 SVGAGI. V shed 4 bases and J 8 bases; nucleotides not matched to a gene: 11. This CDR3 region has 16 residues.

The CDR3 nucleotides read TGCAGCGTTGAGGGCCCAGGCACTGAAGCTTTCTTT. Amino acids: CSVEGPGTEAFF. V is TRBV29-1 and J is TRBJ1-1; no clear D. Deletions cut 3 bases from V and 4 bases from J, with 9 bases between. Germline V gives CDR1 SQVTM, CDR2 ANQGSEA. This CDR3 has 12 residues.

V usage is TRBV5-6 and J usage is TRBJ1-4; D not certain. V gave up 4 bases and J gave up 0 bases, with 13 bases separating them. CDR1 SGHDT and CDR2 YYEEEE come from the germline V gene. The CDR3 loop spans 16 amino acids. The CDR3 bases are TGTGCCAGCAGCCTGGACGGGTATGCAACTAATGAAAAACTGTTTTTT. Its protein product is CASSLDGYATNEKLFF. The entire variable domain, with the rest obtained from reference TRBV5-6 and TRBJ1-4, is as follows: DAGVTQSPTHLIKTRGQQVTLRCSPKSGHDTVSWYQQALGQGPQFIFQYYEEEERQRGNFPDRFSGHQFPNYSSELNVNALLLGDSALYLCASSLDGYATNEKLFFGSGTQLSVL.

CDR3 bases: TGCGCCAGCAGCCCGGGACAGGTAGAGACCCAGTACTTC. Amino acids: CASSPGQVETQYF. The rearrangement links TRBV5-1 to TRBJ2-5; 8 positions agree with TRBD1. This CDR3 comprises 13 residues. V trimming: 4 bases; J trimming: 4 bases; junction bases outside the gene matches: 3. CDR1 and CDR2 from the germline V gene are SGHRS and YFSETQ.

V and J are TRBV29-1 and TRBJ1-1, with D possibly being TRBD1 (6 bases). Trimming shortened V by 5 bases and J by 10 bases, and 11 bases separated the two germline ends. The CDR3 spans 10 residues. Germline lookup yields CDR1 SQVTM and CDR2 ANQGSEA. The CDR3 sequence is CSVYQGTAFF. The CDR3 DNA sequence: TGCAGCGTTTATCAGGGGACAGCTTTCTTT.

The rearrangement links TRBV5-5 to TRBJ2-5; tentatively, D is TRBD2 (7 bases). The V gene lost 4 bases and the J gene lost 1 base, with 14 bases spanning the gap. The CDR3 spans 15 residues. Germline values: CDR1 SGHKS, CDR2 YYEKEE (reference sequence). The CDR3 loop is CASSPEGGIQETQYF. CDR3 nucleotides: TGTGCCAGCAGCCCGGAGGGGGGGATCCAAGAGACCCAGTACTTC.

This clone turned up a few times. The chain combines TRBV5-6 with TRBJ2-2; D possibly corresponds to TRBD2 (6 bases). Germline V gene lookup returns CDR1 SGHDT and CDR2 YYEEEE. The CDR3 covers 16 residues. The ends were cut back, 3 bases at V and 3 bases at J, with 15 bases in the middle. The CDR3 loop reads CASSSIGTPDTGELFF. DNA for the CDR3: TGTGCCAGCAGCTCGATAGGGACTCCGGACACCGGGGAGCTGTTTTTT.

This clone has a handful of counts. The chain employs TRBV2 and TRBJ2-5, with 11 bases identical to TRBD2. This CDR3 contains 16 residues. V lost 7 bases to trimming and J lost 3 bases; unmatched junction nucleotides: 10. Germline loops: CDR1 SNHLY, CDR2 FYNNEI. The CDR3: CASNFGLSGGEETQYF. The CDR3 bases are TGTGCCAGCAACTTCGGACTTAGCGGGGGGGAAGAGACCCAGTACTTC. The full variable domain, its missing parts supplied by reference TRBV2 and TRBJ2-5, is EPEVTQTPSHQVTQMGQEVILRCVPISNHLYFYWYRQILGQKVEFLVSFYNNEISEKSEIFDDQFSVERPDGSNFTLKIRSTKLEDSAMYFCASNFGLSGGEETQYFGPGTRLLVL.

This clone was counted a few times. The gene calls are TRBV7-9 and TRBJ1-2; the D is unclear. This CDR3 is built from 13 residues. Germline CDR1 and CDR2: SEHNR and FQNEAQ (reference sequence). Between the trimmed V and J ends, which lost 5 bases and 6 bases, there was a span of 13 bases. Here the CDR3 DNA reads TGTGCCAGCAGCGCGGCGATGGTGAATGGCTACACCTTC. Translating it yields CASSAAMVNGYTF. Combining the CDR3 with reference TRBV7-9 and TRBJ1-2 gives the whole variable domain DTGVSQNPRHKITKRGQNVTFRCDPISEHNRLYWYRQTLGQGPEFLTYFQNEAQLEKSRLLSDRFSAERPKGSFSTLEIQRTEQGDSAMYLCASSAAMVNGYTFGSGTRLTVV.

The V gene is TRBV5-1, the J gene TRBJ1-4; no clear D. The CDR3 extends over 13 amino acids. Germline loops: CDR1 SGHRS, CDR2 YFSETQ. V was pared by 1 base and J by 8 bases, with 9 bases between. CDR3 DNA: TGCGCCAGCAGCTTGCCGGCGGGAGAAAAACTGTTTTTT. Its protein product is CASSLPAGEKLFF. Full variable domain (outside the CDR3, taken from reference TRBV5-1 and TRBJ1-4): KAGVTQTPRYLIKTRGQQVTLSCSPISGHRSVSWYQQTPGQGLQFLFEYFSETQRNKGNFPGRFSGRQFSNSRSEMNVSTLELGDSALYLCASSLPAGEKLFFGSGTQLSVL.

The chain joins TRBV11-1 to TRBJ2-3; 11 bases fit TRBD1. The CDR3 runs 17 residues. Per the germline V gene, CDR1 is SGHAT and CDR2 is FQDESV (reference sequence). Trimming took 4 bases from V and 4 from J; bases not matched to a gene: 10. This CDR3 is CASSSRAGQGVPDTQYF. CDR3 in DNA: TGTGCCAGCAGCTCAAGGGCGGGACAGGGGGTCCCAGATACGCAGTATTTT.

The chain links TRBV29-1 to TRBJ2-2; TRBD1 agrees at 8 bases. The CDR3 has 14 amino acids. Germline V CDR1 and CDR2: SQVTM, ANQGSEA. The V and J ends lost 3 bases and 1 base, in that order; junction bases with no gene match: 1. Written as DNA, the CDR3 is TGCAGCGTTGAGGACAGGGTGAACACCGGGGAGCTGTTTTTT. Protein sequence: CSVEDRVNTGELFF.

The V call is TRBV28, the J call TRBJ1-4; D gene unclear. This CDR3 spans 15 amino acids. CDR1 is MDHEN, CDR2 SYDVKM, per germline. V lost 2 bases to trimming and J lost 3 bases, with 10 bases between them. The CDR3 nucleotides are TGTGCCAGCAGTTTACGACGGGAGCCTAATGAAAAACTGTTTTTT. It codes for CASSLRREPNEKLFF.

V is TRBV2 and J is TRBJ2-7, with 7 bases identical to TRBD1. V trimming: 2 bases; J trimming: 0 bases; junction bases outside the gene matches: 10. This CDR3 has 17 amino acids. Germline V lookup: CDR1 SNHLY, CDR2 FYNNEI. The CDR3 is CASSERGVTGSSYEQYF. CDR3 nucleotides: TGTGCCAGCAGTGAAAGGGGCGTGACAGGGAGCTCCTACGAGCAGTACTTC.

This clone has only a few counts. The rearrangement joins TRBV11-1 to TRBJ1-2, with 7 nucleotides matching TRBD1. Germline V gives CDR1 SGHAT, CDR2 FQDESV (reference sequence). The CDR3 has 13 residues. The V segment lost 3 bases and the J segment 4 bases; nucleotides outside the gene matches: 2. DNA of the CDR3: TGTGCCAGCAGCTTTGCAGGGGGCTATGGCTACACCTTC. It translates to CASSFAGGYGYTF.

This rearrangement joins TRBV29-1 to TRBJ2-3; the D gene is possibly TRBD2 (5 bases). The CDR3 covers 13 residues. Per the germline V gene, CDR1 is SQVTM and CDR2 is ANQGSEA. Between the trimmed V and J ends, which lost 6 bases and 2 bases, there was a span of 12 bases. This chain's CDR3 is CSVTREDTDTQYF. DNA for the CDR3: TGCAGCGTCACTCGGGAAGACACAGATACGCAGTATTTT.

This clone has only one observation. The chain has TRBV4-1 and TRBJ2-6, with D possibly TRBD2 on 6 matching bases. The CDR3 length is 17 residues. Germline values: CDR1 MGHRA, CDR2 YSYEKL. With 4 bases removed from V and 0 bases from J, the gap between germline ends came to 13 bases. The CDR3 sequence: CASSLTDGGSGANVLTF. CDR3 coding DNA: TGCGCCAGCAGCCTGACGGACGGGGGCTCTGGGGCCAACGTCCTGACTTTC.

The CDR3 nucleotides read TGTGCCAGCAGCGTAGTTACCCCTCAGGGCCGCACAGATACGCAGTATTTT. It specifies CASSVVTPQGRTDTQYF. V gene TRBV9 combines with J gene TRBJ2-3; perhaps TRBD1 as D (5 bases). V lost 0 bases and J 1 base, leaving 15 bases between the germline ends. The germline CDR1 and CDR2 sequences are SGDLS and YYNGEE. The CDR3 extends over 17 amino acids.

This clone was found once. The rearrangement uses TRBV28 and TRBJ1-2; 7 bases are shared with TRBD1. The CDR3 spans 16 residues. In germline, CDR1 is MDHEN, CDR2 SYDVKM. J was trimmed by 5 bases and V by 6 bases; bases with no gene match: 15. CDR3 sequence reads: CASRTKGTAIFYGYTF. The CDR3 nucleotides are TGTGCCAGCAGAACCAAGGGGACAGCCATTTTTTATGGCTACACCTTC.

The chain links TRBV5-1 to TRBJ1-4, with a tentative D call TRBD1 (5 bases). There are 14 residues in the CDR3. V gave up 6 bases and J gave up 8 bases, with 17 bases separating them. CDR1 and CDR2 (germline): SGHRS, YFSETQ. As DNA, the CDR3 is TGCGCCAGCACAAGGAGCGGGGCTGGGGAAAAACTGTTTTTT. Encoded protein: CASTRSGAGEKLFF.

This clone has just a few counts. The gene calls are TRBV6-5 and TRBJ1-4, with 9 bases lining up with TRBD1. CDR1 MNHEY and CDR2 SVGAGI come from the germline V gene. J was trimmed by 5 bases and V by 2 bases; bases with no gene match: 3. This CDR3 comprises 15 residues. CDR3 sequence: CASSYGGTGNEKLFF. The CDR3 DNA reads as TGTGCCAGCAGTTACGGAGGGACAGGGAATGAAAAACTGTTTTTT.

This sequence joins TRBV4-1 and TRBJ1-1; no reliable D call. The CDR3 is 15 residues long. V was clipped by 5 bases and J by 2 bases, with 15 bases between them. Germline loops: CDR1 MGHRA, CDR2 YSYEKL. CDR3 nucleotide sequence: TGCGCCAGCAGCTCCCTTGGGAGAAGAAACACTGAAGCTTTCTTT. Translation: CASSSLGRRNTEAFF.

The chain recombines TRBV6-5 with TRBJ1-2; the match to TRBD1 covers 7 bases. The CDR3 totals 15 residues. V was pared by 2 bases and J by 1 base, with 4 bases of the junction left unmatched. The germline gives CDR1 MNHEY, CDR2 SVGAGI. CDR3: CASSYGTGDNYGYTF. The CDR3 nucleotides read TGTGCCAGCAGTTACGGTACAGGGGATAACTATGGCTACACCTTC.

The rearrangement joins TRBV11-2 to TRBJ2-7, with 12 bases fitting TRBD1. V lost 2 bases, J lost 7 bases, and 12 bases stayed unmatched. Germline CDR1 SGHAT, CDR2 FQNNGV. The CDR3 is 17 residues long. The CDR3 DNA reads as TGTGCCAGCAGCTTAAAGCGGTCGGGACAGGGGGCGAAGGAGCAGTACTTC. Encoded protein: CASSLKRSGQGAKEQYF.

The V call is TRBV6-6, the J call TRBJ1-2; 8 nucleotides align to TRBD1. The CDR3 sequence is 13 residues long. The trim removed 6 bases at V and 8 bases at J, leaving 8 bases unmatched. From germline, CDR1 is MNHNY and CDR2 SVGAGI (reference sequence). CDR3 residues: CASRKDRVAGYTF. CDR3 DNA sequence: TGTGCCAGCAGAAAGGACAGGGTTGCCGGCTACACCTTC.